Following are 9 T cell receptor beta chains from one sample sequenced in a study of CD8+CD57+ T cells in acquired aplastic anemia. According to the study, genomic DNA was the template for TCR beta VDJ and CDR3 profiling. TCRdb reprocessed the reads via MiXCR and lists one record per CDR3 protein. The data hold 89,000 or so distinct CDR3 sequences, with around 68% observed a single time. The patients chosen for sequencing had shown expansion of CD8+CD57+ cells (detected by flow cytometry). The sequencing sample was made of sorted CD4+, CD8+, or CD8+CD57+ T cells (not recorded which) from PBMCs. These receptors were collected from a human donor with aplastic anemia.

V usage is TRBV10-3 and J usage is TRBJ2-3; D remains unclear. Germline CDR1 reads ENHRY; CDR2 reads SYGVKD. Trimming shortened V by 0 bases and J by 2 bases, and 9 bases separated the two germline ends. The CDR3 sequence is 15 residues long. CDR3 region: CAISESEEPTDTQYF. Here the CDR3 DNA reads TGTGCCATCAGTGAGTCTGAGGAGCCCACAGATACGCAGTATTTT.

The chain is built from TRBV20-1 and TRBJ1-1; D ambiguous. Germline CDR1 and CDR2: DFQATT and SNEGSKA (reference sequence). The CDR3 loop spans 14 amino acids. V was trimmed by 0 bases and J by 1 base, leaving 9 bases between them. CDR3 coding DNA: TGCAGTGCTAGAGAAATCACGACGAACACTGAAGCTTTCTTT. This translates into CSAREITTNTEAFF.

This clonotype turned up a few times. DNA of the CDR3: TGTGCCAGGACTAGCGGCCCTAGCACAGATACGCAGTATTTT. This gives the protein CARTSGPSTDTQYF. V and J are TRBV2 and TRBJ2-3; 9 nucleotides match TRBD2. The CDR3 contains 14 residues. The trim removed 9 bases at V and 0 bases at J, leaving 4 bases unmatched. Germline assignment: CDR1 SNHLY and CDR2 FYNNEI.

V is TRBV7-6 and J is TRBJ2-7; either TRBD1 or TRBD2 may supply D (5 bases each). V lost 1 base to trimming and J lost 3 bases, with 7 bases between them. Germline CDR1 reads SGHVS; CDR2 reads FNYEAQ. This CDR3 has 13 amino acids. The CDR3 coding sequence is TGTGCCAGCAGCTTAGGGGACGACTACGAGCAGTACTTC. It encodes CASSLGDDYEQYF.

The chain recombines TRBV20-1 with TRBJ2-7; no firm D call. CDR1 is DFQATT, CDR2 SNEGSKA, per germline (reference sequence). V shed 1 base and J shed 2 bases, with 9 bases lying between them. The CDR3 has 13 residues. The CDR3 DNA reads as TGCAGTGCTAGAGTCTCTCGGGCCTACGAGCAGTACTTC. It specifies CSARVSRAYEQYF.

This CDR3 reads CASKVTADSYEQYF. Here the CDR3 DNA reads TGTGCCAGCAAGGTGACGGCCGACTCCTACGAGCAGTACTTC. The V and J genes are TRBV6-1 and TRBJ2-7; no clear D. With 7 bases removed from V and 0 bases from J, the gap between germline ends came to 13 bases. The CDR3 length is 14 residues. Germline V gene lookup returns CDR1 MNHNS and CDR2 SASEGT.

This rearrangement joins TRBV25-1 to TRBJ2-2; D is unresolved. This CDR3 region has 15 residues. Trimming pared 6 bases from V and 7 bases from J, leaving 18 bases between. Germline V gene lookup returns CDR1 MGHDK and CDR2 SYGVNS. In nucleotides, the CDR3 is TGTGCCAGCAGCGCGACCTCCAGCCCCCGCGGGGAGCTGTTTTTT. It specifies CASSATSSPRGELFF. Using reference TRBV25-1 and TRBJ2-2 for the parts outside the CDR3, the full variable domain is EADIYQTPRYLVIGTGKKITLECSQTMGHDKMYWYQQDPGMELHLIHYSYGVNSTEKGDLSSESTVSRIRTEHFPLTLESARPSHTSQYLCASSATSSPRGELFFGEGSRLTVL.

The DNA for the CDR3 is TGCGCCAGCCGAGTTGGAGGCACAGATACGCAGTATTTT. Amino acid sequence: CASRVGGTDTQYF. The chain recombines TRBV5-1 with TRBJ2-3; D unclear. V was shortened by 7 bases and J by 1 base, with 10 bases between the two germline ends. The CDR3 runs to 13 residues. Per germline, CDR1 SGHRS and CDR2 YFSETQ.

The chain has TRBV20-1 and TRBJ2-7; TRBD1 aligns across 10 bases. There are 14 residues in the CDR3. CDR1 is DFQATT, CDR2 SNEGSKA, per germline (reference sequence). Trimming took 5 bases from V and 2 from J; bases not matched to a gene: 6. DNA for the CDR3: TGCAGTGCTTATAGACAGGGGGCAGCCTACGAGCAGTACTTC. Amino acids: CSAYRQGAAYEQYF.